Shown below are 15 T cell receptor beta chains from a single sample sequenced in a study of response to subunit inactivated influenza vaccine. MiXCR was run by TCRdb on the RT-PCR reads, yielding one entry per CDR3 protein. The sample lists roughly 460,000 distinct CDR3 sequences; roughly 9.7% were seen once. Specimen: PBMCs from blood, collected more than 35 days after vaccination. These TCRs come from a man between 45 and 60 years old who received an inactivated influenza vaccine.

This clonotype has just a few counts. V usage is TRBV2 and J usage is TRBJ2-1; D may match TRBD1 or TRBD2 (5 bases each). Germline values: CDR1 SNHLY, CDR2 FYNNEI. With 4 bases removed from V and 7 bases from J, the gap between germline ends came to 14 bases. The CDR3 sequence is 14 residues long. CDR3: CASSVRGKVNEQFF. CDR3 nucleotide sequence: TGTGCCAGCAGTGTGAGGGGAAAGGTGAATGAGCAGTTCTTC.

This chain connects TRBV5-1 to TRBJ2-3; D assignment may be TRBD1 or TRBD2 (5 bases each). Per germline, CDR1 SGHRS and CDR2 YFSETQ. With 1 base removed from V and 4 bases from J, the gap between germline ends came to 13 bases. The CDR3 sequence is 15 residues long. The CDR3 DNA reads as TGCGCCAGCAGCTTGCGGGGCGACGAGGCAGATACGCAGTATTTT. Its translation: CASSLRGDEADTQYF.

Only a few counts were recorded for this clonotype. The chain combines TRBV20-1 with TRBJ2-5; no clear D. V lost 6 bases and J 5 bases, leaving 13 bases between the germline ends. CDR3 length equals 12 residues. Germline lookup yields CDR1 DFQATT and CDR2 SNEGSKA (reference sequence). DNA for the CDR3: TGCAGTGCCCCCCCTAACGGTGAGACCCAGTACTTC. This translates into CSAPPNGETQYF.

This chain's CDR3 is CASSQGTSGNPDTQYF. CDR3 nucleotides: TGCGCCAGCAGCCAAGGGACTAGCGGGAATCCAGATACGCAGTATTTT. The J gene is TRBJ2-3, the V gene TRBV4-3; 12 nucleotides match TRBD2. This CDR3 is built from 16 residues. V gave up 1 base and J gave up 4 bases; unmatched junction bases: 3. The germline V gene has CDR1 LGHNA and CDR2 YSLEER.

The chain couples TRBV4-3 to TRBJ2-1; D remains unclear. This CDR3 region has 16 residues. The germline gives CDR1 LGHNA, CDR2 YSLEER. Trimming cost V 1 base and J 4 bases, with 14 bases left between them. The CDR3 reads CASSQGTATTYNEQFF. The CDR3 DNA reads as TGCGCCAGCAGCCAAGGAACGGCAACAACATACAATGAGCAGTTCTTC.

This clonotype was detected ten times or more. The V gene is TRBV29-1, the J gene TRBJ2-7; D is unclear. This CDR3 is built from 13 residues. The germline V and J ends were trimmed by 4 bases and 2 bases, with 12 bases remaining between them. Germline CDR1 reads SQVTM; CDR2 reads ANQGSEA. DNA of the CDR3: TGCAGCGTTGTTCAATTTCCACCCTACGAGCAGTACTTC. Protein product: CSVVQFPPYEQYF.

This clonotype was observed many times. V usage is TRBV20-1 and J usage is TRBJ2-3, with TRBD2 as a possible D gene (5 bases). Per the germline V gene, CDR1 is DFQATT and CDR2 is SNEGSKA (reference sequence). V was shortened by 0 bases and J by 12 bases, with 10 bases between the two germline ends. The CDR3 length is 11 residues. The CDR3 loop is CSARDRRAQYF. The CDR3 DNA is TGCAGTGCTAGAGATAGGCGGGCCCAGTATTTT.

The V gene is TRBV5-1, the J gene TRBJ1-3; unclear D gene. V was trimmed by 7 bases and J by 4 bases, leaving 12 bases between them. The germline V gene has CDR1 SGHRS and CDR2 YFSETQ. The length of the CDR3 is 13 residues. The DNA of the CDR3 is TGCGCCAGCGGTCGCCAGGAGGGAAACACCATATATTTT. As protein: CASGRQEGNTIYF.

The chain employs TRBV12-3 or TRBV12-4 and TRBJ1-5; TRBD1 is a possible D gene (5 bases). The CDR3 runs to 15 residues. The V and J ends lost 6 bases and 1 base respectively, with 13 bases between them. The CDR3 DNA reads as TGTGCCAGCAGCCAGAGTCAGGGAAGCAATCAGCCCCAGCATTTT. Its protein product is CASSQSQGSNQPQHF.

This clonotype was detected ten times or more. The rearrangement uses TRBV29-1 and TRBJ1-4; D is ambiguous. Trimming pared 6 bases from V and 8 bases from J, leaving 10 bases between. Per germline, CDR1 SQVTM and CDR2 ANQGSEA. The length of the CDR3 is 11 residues. CDR3 nucleotides: TGCAGCGTCCGATCGGGCGAAAAACTGTTTTTT. Amino acid sequence: CSVRSGEKLFF.

This sequence joins TRBV7-2 and TRBJ2-5, with D perhaps matching TRBD2 (5 bases). The ends were cut back, 1 base at V and 5 bases at J, with 14 bases in the middle. The V gene's germline CDR1 is SGHTA and CDR2 FQGNSA. This CDR3 has 15 amino acids. The CDR3 here is CASSLVSGMGETQYF. Written as DNA, the CDR3 is TGTGCCAGCAGCTTAGTTTCGGGAATGGGGGAGACCCAGTACTTC. The whole variable domain, remainder taken from reference TRBV7-2 and TRBJ2-5, is GAGVSQSPSNKVTEKGKDVELRCDPISGHTALYWYRQSLGQGLEFLIYFQGNSAPDKSGLPSDRFSAERTGGSVSTLTIQRTQQEDSAVYLCASSLVSGMGETQYFGPGTRLLVL.

This chain uses TRBV6-5 with TRBJ1-1, with 8 bases aligning to TRBD1. V trimming: 4 bases; J trimming: 4 bases; junction bases outside the gene matches: 5. The germline gives CDR1 MNHEY, CDR2 SVGAGI. The CDR3 covers 14 residues. In DNA form, the CDR3 reads TGTGCCAGCAGTTCGGACAGGGTTGGCACTGAAGCTTTCTTT. This translates into CASSSDRVGTEAFF.

The gene calls are TRBV28 and TRBJ2-7, with TRBD1 matching 7 bases. CDR3 length: 15 amino acids. Germline lookup yields CDR1 MDHEN and CDR2 SYDVKM. Losses at the gene ends were 3 bases for V and 6 bases for J; bases not matched to a gene: 11. This CDR3 is CASSLWTGGSPEQYF. The CDR3 DNA follows: TGTGCCAGCAGTTTGTGGACAGGAGGATCCCCCGAGCAGTACTTC.

This clonotype was seen a few times. The chain links TRBV25-1 to TRBJ2-3; 9 bases are shared with TRBD2. This CDR3 is 18 amino acids long. V gave up 2 bases and J gave up 6 bases; unmatched junction bases: 15. Germline V CDR1 and CDR2: MGHDK, SYGVNS. The CDR3 DNA follows: TGTGCCAGCAGTGAAAAGAGAGGAGTAGCGGGGGCCCTCGATACGCAGTATTTT. Protein product: CASSEKRGVAGALDTQYF.

In this sample, this clonotype turned up a few times. The rearrangement uses TRBV20-1 and TRBJ2-1, with 8 bases fitting TRBD2. The CDR3 totals 14 residues. V trimming: 5 bases; J trimming: 9 bases; junction bases outside the gene matches: 12. Germline V gene sequence: CDR1 DFQATT, CDR2 SNEGSKA (reference sequence). As DNA, the CDR3 is TGCAGTGCTGTTAGCGGGATATGGGGCGGTGAGCAGTTCTTC. Translating it yields CSAVSGIWGGEQFF.